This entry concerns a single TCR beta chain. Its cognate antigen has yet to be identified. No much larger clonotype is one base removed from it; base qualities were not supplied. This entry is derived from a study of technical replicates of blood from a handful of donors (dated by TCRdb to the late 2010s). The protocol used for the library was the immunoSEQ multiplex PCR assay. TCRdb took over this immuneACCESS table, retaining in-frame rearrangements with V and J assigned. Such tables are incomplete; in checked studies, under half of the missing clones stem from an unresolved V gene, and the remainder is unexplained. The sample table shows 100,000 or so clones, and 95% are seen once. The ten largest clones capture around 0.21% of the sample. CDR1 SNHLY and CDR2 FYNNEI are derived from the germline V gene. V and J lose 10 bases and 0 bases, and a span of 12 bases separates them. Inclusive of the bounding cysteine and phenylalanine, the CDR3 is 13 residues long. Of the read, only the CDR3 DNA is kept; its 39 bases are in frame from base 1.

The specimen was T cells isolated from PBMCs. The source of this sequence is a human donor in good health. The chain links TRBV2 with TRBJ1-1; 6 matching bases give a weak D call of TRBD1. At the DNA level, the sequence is TGTGCCACCACCGGGACATTGAACACTGAAGCTTTCTTT. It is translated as CATTGTLNTEAFF.